The clone carrying this TCR beta chain was detected many times. Its antigen is not identified. Relying on iRepertoire HTBI primers and Arm-PCR of CDR3 regions, the team built TCR beta libraries. Using its own MiXCR run on the multiplex PCR reads, TCRdb lists one record per CDR3 protein. The sample yields roughly 400,000 distinct CDR3 sequences, about 20% seen once. The data derive from a study of regulatory T cells in long-lasting Graves disease. The time point is: persistent/refractory GD, antithyroid drugs over 5 years with positive TRAb. There was RNA extracted from PBMCs, and the TCR library was made from it. American Thyroid Association guidelines were used to diagnose Graves' disease. The patients were enrolled through endocrinology in Xi'an, China. Study outcomes and limitations: TCR diversity was lower in persistent Graves' patients than in newly diagnosed ones. Persistent disease preferred TRBV28, TRBJ1-2 and TRBJ2-5; new disease, TRBV20-1 and TRBJ2-1.

The CDR3 is 13 amino acids. With V trimmed by 7 bases and J by 0 bases, 3 bases remained unmatched. The TCR was taken from a female donor with Graves disease. Sequencing used peripheral blood mononuclear cells (PBMCs), obtained when the disease was refractory, from a patient treated with antithyroid drugs. This chain joins TRBV12-3 or TRBV12-4 and TRBJ2-7; TRBD1 matches at 7 bases. CDR3 loop: CASTRDSSYEQYF. The CDR3, as DNA: TGTGCCAGCACCCGGGACAGCTCCTACGAGCAGTACTTC.